The 21 T cell receptor beta chains given below trace back to one sample, sequenced in a study of human T cells and chemical hapten exposure. Time point specified: patch test 2, 6 weeks after DPC sensitization. Treatment described: therapeutic diphenylcyclopropenone sensitization with weekly scalp DPC. MiXCR, applied by TCRdb to the RACE reads, yields one record per CDR3 protein. The sample records a few hundred thousand distinct CDR3 sequences, over 6% being singletons. The source material was whole blood, sampled in connection with sensitization to the hapten diphenylcyclopropenone (DPC). The receptors derive from a woman aged 18-35 years with alopecia areata. Some clones in this sample may be carry-over from other donors' samples.

This clonotype was seen repeatedly, ten times or more. This chain links TRBV12-3 or TRBV12-4 with TRBJ1-1; D unresolved. V lost 2 bases to trimming and J lost 0 bases, with 7 bases between them. This CDR3 has 14 residues. The CDR3 is CASSLWQMNTEAFF. CDR3 DNA: TGTGCCAGCAGTTTATGGCAGATGAACACTGAAGCTTTCTTT.

The V gene is TRBV6-5, the J gene TRBJ1-1; D not resolved. CDR1 is MNHEY, CDR2 SVGAGI, per germline. The CDR3 spans 15 residues. V lost 0 bases to trimming and J lost 1 base, with 9 bases between them. The CDR3 DNA reads TGTGCCAGCAGTTACTCTCGCAGGCCGAACACTGAAGCTTTCTTT. Amino acids: CASSYSRRPNTEAFF.

This clonotype was recorded a few times. The chain couples TRBV6-2 or TRBV6-3 to TRBJ1-2, with D unclear. Germline CDR1 reads MNHEY; CDR2 reads SVGEGT. V lost 2 bases and J lost 8, with 18 bases in between. The CDR3 length is 15 residues. As DNA, the CDR3 is TGTGCCAGCAGTTACCGCTCCCAGGACCCCCAAGGCTACACCTTC. Amino acids: CASSYRSQDPQGYTF.

Points on this clonotype: A junction end diverges from the germline sequence, so it may reflect a read error. The J gene is TRBJ2-7, the V gene TRBV7-9, with D unclear. Germline CDR1 is SEHNR and CDR2 is FQNEAQ (reference sequence). The CDR3 length is 12 residues. CDR3 sequence (DNA): TGTGCCAGCAGCTTAAGAGACCCCGGTCTGAACTTC. This gives the protein CASSLRDPGLNF.

The gene calls are TRBV4-3 and TRBJ1-6; D is possibly TRBD1 (5 bases). This CDR3 is built from 15 residues. Germline-derived CDR1 and CDR2 are LGHNA and YSLEER. V lost 3 bases to trimming and J lost 9 bases, with 15 bases between them. As DNA, the CDR3 is TGCGCCAGCAGCCATTCGGACGGGGGGACTTCACCCCTCCACTTT. This codes for CASSHSDGGTSPLHF.

This chain links TRBV12-3 or TRBV12-4 with TRBJ2-3; TRBD1 is a possible D gene (6 bases). CDR3 length: 14 amino acids. Trimming left V 2 bases short and J 7 bases short, with 13 bases between. The CDR3 loop reads CASSLYRESNTQYF. As DNA, the CDR3 is TGTGCCAGCAGTTTATACAGGGAGTCGAATACGCAGTATTTT.

J is TRBJ1-2 and V is TRBV5-1; 9 bases line up with TRBD1. The CDR3 contains 13 residues. CDR1 and CDR2 from the germline V gene are SGHRS and YFSETQ. Germline trimming cut 0 bases from V and 11 bases from J; bases unmatched to any gene: 5. Written as DNA, the CDR3 is TGCGCCAGCAGCTTGGCTGGGACAGGGAGGTACACCTTC. This encodes CASSLAGTGRYTF.

The CDR3 spells CASSYSGTPDTQYF. The CDR3 nucleotides read TGTGCCAGCAGTTACTCAGGGACTCCAGATACGCAGTATTTT. The chain carries TRBV6-2 or TRBV6-3 and TRBJ2-3, with a tentative D call TRBD2 (6 bases). This CDR3 spans 14 amino acids. Germline CDR1 is MNHEY and CDR2 is SVGEGT. The V end was cut by 0 bases, the J end by 4 bases, with 8 bases between.

This clonotype was counted only a few times. The chain has TRBV19 and TRBJ2-3, with TRBD2 identical over 8 bases. The CDR3 is 15 residues long. Per germline, CDR1 LNHDA and CDR2 SQIVND (reference sequence). V lost 8 bases to trimming and J lost 4 bases; unmatched junction nucleotides: 11. The CDR3, as DNA: TGTGCCAGTTGGGATCGGGGGGGCCGGGCAGATACGCAGTATTTT. Residues: CASWDRGGRADTQYF. The complete variable domain, with remaining parts taken from reference TRBV19 and TRBJ2-3, reads DGGITQSPKYLFRKEGQNVTLSCEQNLNHDAMYWYRQDPGQGLRLIYYSQIVNDFQKGDIAEGYSVSREKKESFPLTVTSAQKNPTAFYLCASWDRGGRADTQYFGPGTRLTVL.

This clonotype was found many times. The CDR3 sequence: CASSPVAAGGGETQYF. Here the CDR3 DNA reads TGTGCCAGCAGTCCCGTGGCGGCGGGGGGCGGAGAGACCCAGTACTTC. The V gene is TRBV28, the J gene TRBJ2-5; TRBD2 agrees at 8 bases. Germline CDR1 reads MDHEN; CDR2 reads SYDVKM. The CDR3 loop spans 16 amino acids. V lost 5 bases, J lost 4 bases, and 12 bases stayed unmatched.

The chain links TRBV7-2 to TRBJ2-6; tentative D call: TRBD1 (6 bases). V lost 0 bases and J 1 base, leaving 16 bases between the germline ends. Germline CDR1 and CDR2: SGHTA and FQGNSA. The CDR3 runs 19 residues. The CDR3 DNA follows: TGTGCCAGCAGCTTAGCTCCTGTGACAGGCGCTTCTGGGGCCAACGTCCTGACTTTC. Translating gives CASSLAPVTGASGANVLTF. The full variable domain, completed using reference TRBV7-2 and TRBJ2-6, is GAGVSQSPSNKVTEKGKDVELRCDPISGHTALYWYRQSLGQGLEFLIYFQGNSAPDKSGLPSDRFSAERTGGSVSTLTIQRTQQEDSAVYLCASSLAPVTGASGANVLTFGAGSRLTVL.

This clonotype showed up many times. The chain combines TRBV20-1 with TRBJ1-2; no firm D call. This CDR3 region has 12 residues. V shed 3 bases and J shed 1 base, with 6 bases lying between them. Germline CDR1 reads DFQATT; CDR2 reads SNEGSKA (reference sequence). CDR3 nucleotide sequence: TGCAGTGCTAGTGAGGATAACTATGGCTACACCTTC. Its protein product is CSASEDNYGYTF.

This clonotype was counted many times. CDR3 in amino acids: CASSPTGASWDGYTF. CDR3 coding DNA: TGTGCCAGCAGCCCTACAGGGGCAAGTTGGGATGGCTACACCTTC. The gene calls are TRBV7-2 and TRBJ1-2; TRBD1 aligns across 7 bases. The CDR3 length is 15 residues. CDR1 is SGHTA and CDR2 is FQGNSA in the germline V gene. The trim removed 5 bases at V and 6 bases at J, leaving 12 bases unmatched.

This clonotype was seen only a few times. The CDR3 loop reads CASLTSGANLGTDTQYF. The CDR3 DNA follows: TGTGCCAGCCTGACTAGCGGGGCTAATTTAGGGACAGATACGCAGTATTTT. The chain joins TRBV28 to TRBJ2-3; 11 bases are shared with TRBD2. V lost 8 bases to trimming and J lost 3 bases; unmatched junction nucleotides: 13. This CDR3 has 17 residues. CDR1 and CDR2 (germline): MDHEN, SYDVKM.

This chain connects TRBV6-2 or TRBV6-3 to TRBJ2-3; D perhaps matches TRBD1 (6 bases). Germline V gene lookup returns CDR1 MNHEY and CDR2 SVGEGT. This CDR3 has 15 amino acids. With 0 bases removed from V and 4 bases from J, the gap between germline ends came to 11 bases. CDR3 in DNA: TGTGCCAGCAGTTACTCGACAGGTGGCGCAGATACGCAGTATTTT. This gives the protein CASSYSTGGADTQYF.

The chain is built from TRBV6-1 and TRBJ1-6; TRBD1 is a possible D gene (5 bases). The CDR3 runs 15 residues. Trimming removed 2 bases from V and 9 bases from J, with 14 bases in between. Germline V lookup: CDR1 MNHNS, CDR2 SASEGT. The CDR3 here is CASSEKRGSGSPLHF. CDR3 nucleotides: TGTGCCAGCAGTGAAAAGCGGGGGAGCGGTTCACCCCTCCACTTT.

This clonotype was observed many times. This chain connects TRBV7-8 to TRBJ1-1; 9 bases are a match to TRBD1. V trimming: 5 bases; J trimming: 3 bases; junction bases outside the gene matches: 7. The CDR3 runs 15 residues. In germline, CDR1 is SGHVS, CDR2 FQNEAQ. This chain's CDR3 is CASSAGRDRDTEAFF. CDR3 nucleotides: TGTGCCAGCAGCGCAGGCCGGGACAGGGACACTGAAGCTTTCTTT. Full variable domain (remainder filled in from reference TRBV7-8 and TRBJ1-1): GAGVSQSPRYKVAKRGQDVALRCDPISGHVSLFWYQQALGQGPEFLTYFQNEAQLDKSGLPSDRFFAERPEGSVSTLKIQRTQQEDSAVYLCASSAGRDRDTEAFFGQGTRLTVV.

This clonotype was counted ten times or more. The V and J genes are TRBV5-1 and TRBJ2-7, with D perhaps assigned TRBD1 or TRBD2 (5 bases each). The CDR3 has 14 residues. V shed 4 bases and J shed 2 bases, with 13 bases lying between them. Germline CDR1 reads SGHRS; CDR2 reads YFSETQ. The CDR3 is CASSIWDGTYEQYF. CDR3 in DNA: TGCGCCAGCAGCATATGGGACGGAACCTACGAGCAGTACTTC.

The chain employs TRBV5-1 and TRBJ2-7; 10 nucleotides agree with TRBD1. With 5 bases clipped from V and 5 bases from J, the junction kept 13 bases outside the gene matches. The length of the CDR3 is 16 residues. Germline CDR1 and CDR2: SGHRS and YFSETQ. The CDR3 bases are TGCGCCAGCAGTTTTGGGACCGGGACAGGGGATGACGAGCAGTACTTC. Translated: CASSFGTGTGDDEQYF. The variable domain in full, completed from reference TRBV5-1 and TRBJ2-7, reads KAGVTQTPRYLIKTRGQQVTLSCSPISGHRSVSWYQQTPGQGLQFLFEYFSETQRNKGNFPGRFSGRQFSNSRSEMNVSTLELGDSALYLCASSFGTGTGDDEQYFGPGTRLTVT.

This clonotype was counted only a few times. The genes are TRBV19 and TRBJ2-5, with D unresolved. Germline CDR1 LNHDA, CDR2 SQIVND (reference sequence). The CDR3 has 12 residues. Trimming pared 3 bases from V and 4 bases from J, leaving 6 bases between. CDR3 DNA sequence: TGTGCCAGTAGTATGGAAGGAGAGACCCAGTACTTC. Translated: CASSMEGETQYF. Full variable domain (remainder filled in from reference TRBV19 and TRBJ2-5): DGGITQSPKYLFRKEGQNVTLSCEQNLNHDAMYWYRQDPGQGLRLIYYSQIVNDFQKGDIAEGYSVSREKKESFPLTVTSAQKNPTAFYLCASSMEGETQYFGPGTRLLVL.

The chain joins TRBV9 to TRBJ2-5; 9 positions match TRBD2. This CDR3 has 16 amino acids. V was clipped by 3 bases and J by 4 bases; unmatched bases: 10. The V gene's germline CDR1 is SGDLS and CDR2 YYNGEE. The CDR3, as DNA: TGTGCCAGCAGCGCTCACCAGCGGGGGGACAGAGAGACCCAGTACTTC. This sequence encodes CASSAHQRGDRETQYF.